This TCR beta chain was sequenced during a study of T-cell memory formation after mild COVID-19. Across the study: Each donor largely had its own TCR clusters. Regarding the study as a whole: Chiefly within CM and EM were the contracting CD4+ clones; CD8+ ones were within EMRA. In pre-infection memory, a portion of responding clones appeared, which suggested that cross-reactive memory joined.

As concerns this clonotype: Its specificity is unknown.

Employing constant-segment primers, 5'RACE generated TCR alpha and TCR beta cDNA libraries bearing sample barcodes and UMIs. TCRdb fed the 5' RACE reads into MiXCR, producing one record per CDR3 protein. Here the sample spans roughly 4,700 distinct CDR3 sequences, under 45% being singletons. The CDR3 is made up of 13 amino acids. The ends were cut back, 3 bases at V and 3 bases at J, with 9 bases in the middle. The V gene's germline CDR1 is SGHTA and CDR2 FQGNSA. The J gene is TRBJ2-7, the V gene TRBV7-2; D perhaps matches TRBD1 (5 bases). The specimen sequenced was PBMCs or a T cell subset sorted from them (not recorded which). The sequence was obtained from an adult who had mild COVID-19 (a few samples of this study predate the infection). Cell type and time point are not known. The CDR3 nucleotides are TGTGCCAGCAGCTTTCGTAGGGGCTACGAGCAGTACTTC. Amino acid sequence: CASSFRRGYEQYF.